The next 2 T cell receptor beta chains were all read from a single sample in a study of response to subunit inactivated influenza vaccine (dated by TCRdb to 2016 to 2019). Library preparation was by RT-PCR. Sequencing was performed on an Illumina HiSeq 2500. TCRdb handled the public reads itself, with Q25 trimming in fastp and clone calling in MiXCR, and kept productive beta chains. A single entry per CDR3 protein holds the most common genes and DNA from its merged rows. The sample records approximately 500,000 distinct CDR3 sequences, roughly 25% of which are singletons. 2.5% to 3% of the sample rests with the top ten. The data also belong to a second study, concerning T cells expressing NK-cell markers. As the second publication notes: 5'RACE template switching, by which a universal primer site and unique molecular identifiers were added, was used to make TCR beta cDNA libraries.

The sequencing here drew on CD4+ T cells sorted from PBMCs, taken roughly 12 days after vaccination. These receptors came from a man in his forties or fifties who received an inactivated influenza vaccine. Donor details come from another sample of the same person, matched by shared clones.

The chain combines TRBV7-9 with TRBJ1-2; D is ambiguous. Germline V lookup: CDR1 SEHNR, CDR2 FQNEAQ (reference sequence). V was trimmed by 5 bases and J by 8 bases, leaving 15 bases between them. The CDR3 runs to 13 residues. In nucleotides, the CDR3 is TGTGCCAGCAGCGTGACGAGTTCCGAGGGCTACACCTTC. This translates into CASSVTSSEGYTF. Drawing the rest from reference TRBV7-9 and TRBJ1-2, the complete variable domain is DTGVSQNPRHKITKRGQNVTFRCDPISEHNRLYWYRQTLGQGPEFLTYFQNEAQLEKSRLLSDRFSAERPKGSFSTLEIQRTEQGDSAMYLCASSVTSSEGYTFGSGTRLTVV.

The V gene is TRBV29-1, the J gene TRBJ2-5; 8 nucleotides align to TRBD2. J lost 5 bases, V lost 4 bases, and 6 bases had no gene match. Germline V gene data show CDR1 as SQVTM and CDR2 as ANQGSEA. This CDR3 comprises 13 residues. CDR3 residues: CSVGGTRGETQYF. Written as DNA, the CDR3 is TGCAGCGTTGGAGGGACTAGGGGGGAGACCCAGTACTTC.